Each of the 2 T cell receptor beta chains below was sequenced from the same sample in a study of vaccination effects on CD4 cells after COVID-19. TCRdb's table, derived via immunoSEQ multiplex PCR, lists solely in-frame clones and lacks some. The sample holds about 36,000 clones, around 70% seen once. Peptide-pool stimulation followed by sequencing identified expanded antigen-specific CD4+ clonotypes in the ViraFEST assay. Culturing for roughly 10 days preceded CD4+ T cell isolation. The person had a PCR-confirmed SARS-CoV-2 infection during March to December 2020. Their target antigens are unknown. Sequences were derived from CD4+ T cells from PBMCs cultured with HCoV-NL63 spike peptides, sampled before COVID-19 vaccination. The source of these receptors is a human donor who had a prior SARS-CoV-2 infection.

This clone was seen only a few times. CDR3 coding DNA: TGTGCCCCTAACAACAGGGGATACACTGAAGCTTTCTTT. It specifies CAPNNRGYTEAFF. The chain is built from TRBV3-1 (or the pseudogene TRBV3-2) and TRBJ1-1; 7 bases fit TRBD1. The CDR3 totals 13 residues. J was trimmed by 3 bases and V by 11 bases; bases with no gene match: 9. CDR1 and CDR2 from the germline V gene are LGHDT and YNNKEL (reference sequence).

V gene TRBV2 combines with J gene TRBJ2-3; 9 bases match TRBD1. The CDR3 runs 16 residues. Looked up from germline, CDR1 is SNHLY and CDR2 is FYNNEI. V lost 2 bases and J lost 8; bases outside the gene matches: 11. The CDR3: CASSEIGWDRAGTQYF. CDR3 nucleotide sequence: TGTGCCAGCAGTGAAATCGGTTGGGACAGGGCGGGTACGCAGTATTTT. The variable domain in full, with the rest retrieved from reference TRBV2 and TRBJ2-3, is EPEVTQTPSHQVTQMGQEVILRCVPISNHLYFYWYRQILGQKVEFLVSFYNNEISEKSEIFDDQFSVERPDGSNFTLKIRSTKLEDSAMYFCASSEIGWDRAGTQYFGPGTRLTVL.